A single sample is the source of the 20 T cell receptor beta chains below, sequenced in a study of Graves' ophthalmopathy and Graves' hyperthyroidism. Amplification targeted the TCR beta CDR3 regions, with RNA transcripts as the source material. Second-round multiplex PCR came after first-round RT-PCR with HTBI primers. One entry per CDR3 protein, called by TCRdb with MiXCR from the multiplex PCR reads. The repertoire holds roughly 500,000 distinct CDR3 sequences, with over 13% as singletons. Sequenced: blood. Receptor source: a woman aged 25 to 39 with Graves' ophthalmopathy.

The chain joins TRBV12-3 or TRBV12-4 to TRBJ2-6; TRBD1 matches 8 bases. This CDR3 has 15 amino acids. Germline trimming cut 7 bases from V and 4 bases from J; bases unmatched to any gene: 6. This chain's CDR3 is CASTSTGAGANVLTF. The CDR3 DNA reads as TGTGCCAGCACCTCGACAGGGGCCGGGGCCAACGTCCTGACTTTC.

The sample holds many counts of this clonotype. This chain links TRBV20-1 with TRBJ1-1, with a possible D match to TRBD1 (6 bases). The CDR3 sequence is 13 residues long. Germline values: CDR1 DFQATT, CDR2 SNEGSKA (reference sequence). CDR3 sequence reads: CSAIPQGSTEAFF. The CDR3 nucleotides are TGCAGCGCGATTCCACAGGGTAGCACTGAAGCTTTCTTT.

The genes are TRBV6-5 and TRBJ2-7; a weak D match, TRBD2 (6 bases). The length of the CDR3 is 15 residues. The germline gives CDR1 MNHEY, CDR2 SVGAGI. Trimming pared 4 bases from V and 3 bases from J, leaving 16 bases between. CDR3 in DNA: TGTGCCAGCAGTTTAGCTGGACTACGTCGCTACGAGCAGTACTTC. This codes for CASSLAGLRRYEQYF.

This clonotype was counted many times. CDR3 loop: CASSPTLTGIGAEAFF. The CDR3 coding sequence is TGTGCCAGCAGTCCTACCCTCACAGGGATTGGGGCTGAAGCTTTCTTT. The chain couples TRBV12-3 or TRBV12-4 to TRBJ1-1; weak D call: TRBD1 (6 bases). This CDR3 has 16 residues. Deletions cut 5 bases from V and 6 bases from J, with 22 bases between.

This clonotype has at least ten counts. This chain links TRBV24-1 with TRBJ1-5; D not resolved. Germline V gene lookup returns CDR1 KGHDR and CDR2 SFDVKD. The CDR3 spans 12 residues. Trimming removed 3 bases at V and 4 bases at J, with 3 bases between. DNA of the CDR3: TGTGCCACCAGTGATGGGAATCAGCCCCAGCATTTT. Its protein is CATSDGNQPQHF.

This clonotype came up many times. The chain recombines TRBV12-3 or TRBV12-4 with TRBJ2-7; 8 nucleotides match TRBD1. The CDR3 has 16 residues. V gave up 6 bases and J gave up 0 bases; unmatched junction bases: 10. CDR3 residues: CASSYDRGPSSYEQYF. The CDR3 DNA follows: TGTGCCAGCAGCTACGACAGGGGACCCTCCTCCTACGAGCAGTACTTC.

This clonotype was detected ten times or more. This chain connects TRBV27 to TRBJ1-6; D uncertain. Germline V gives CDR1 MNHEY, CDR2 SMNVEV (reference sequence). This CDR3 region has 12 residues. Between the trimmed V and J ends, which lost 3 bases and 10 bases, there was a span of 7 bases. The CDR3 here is CASSLGSSPLHF. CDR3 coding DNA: TGTGCCAGCAGTTTGGGTTCGTCACCCCTCCACTTT.

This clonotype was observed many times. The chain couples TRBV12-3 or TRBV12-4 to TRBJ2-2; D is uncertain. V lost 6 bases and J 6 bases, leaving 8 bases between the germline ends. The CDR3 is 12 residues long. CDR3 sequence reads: CASSHGAGELFF. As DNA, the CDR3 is TGTGCCAGCAGCCATGGGGCCGGGGAGCTGTTTTTT.

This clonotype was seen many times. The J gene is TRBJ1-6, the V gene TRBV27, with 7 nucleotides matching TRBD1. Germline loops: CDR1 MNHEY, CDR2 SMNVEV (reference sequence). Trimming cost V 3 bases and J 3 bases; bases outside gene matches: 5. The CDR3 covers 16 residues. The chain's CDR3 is CASSFDRAGYNSPLHF. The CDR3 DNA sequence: TGTGCCAGCAGTTTTGACAGGGCTGGCTATAATTCACCCCTCCACTTT.

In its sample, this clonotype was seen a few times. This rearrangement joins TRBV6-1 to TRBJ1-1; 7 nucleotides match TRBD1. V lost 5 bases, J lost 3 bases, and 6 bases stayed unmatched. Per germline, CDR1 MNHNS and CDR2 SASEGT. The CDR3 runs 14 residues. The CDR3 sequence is CASSIRTGDTEAFF. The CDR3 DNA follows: TGTGCCAGCAGTATCCGAACAGGGGACACTGAAGCTTTCTTT.

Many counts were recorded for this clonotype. Here the CDR3 reads CASSYSWQGNTEAFF. The CDR3 region has the DNA TGTGCCAGCAGTTACTCCTGGCAGGGGAACACTGAAGCTTTCTTT. This rearrangement joins TRBV6-5 to TRBJ1-1, with a weak D call TRBD1 (5 bases). The germline CDR1 and CDR2 sequences are MNHEY and SVGAGI. V lost 0 bases and J lost 1, with 9 bases in between. The CDR3 is 15 amino acids.

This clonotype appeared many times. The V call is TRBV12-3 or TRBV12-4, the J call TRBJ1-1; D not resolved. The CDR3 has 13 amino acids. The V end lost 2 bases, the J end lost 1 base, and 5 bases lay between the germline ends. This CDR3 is CASSLTPNTEAFF. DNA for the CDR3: TGTGCCAGCAGTTTAACCCCGAACACTGAAGCTTTCTTT.

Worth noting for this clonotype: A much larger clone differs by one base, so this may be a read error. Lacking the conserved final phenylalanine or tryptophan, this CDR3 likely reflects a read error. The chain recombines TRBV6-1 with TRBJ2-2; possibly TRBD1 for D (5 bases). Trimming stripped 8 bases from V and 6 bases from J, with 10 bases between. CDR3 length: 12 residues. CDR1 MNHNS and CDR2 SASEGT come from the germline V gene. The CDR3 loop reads CASCTGPGELFV. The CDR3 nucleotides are TGTGCCAGCTGCACAGGTCCCGGGGAGCTGTTTGTT.

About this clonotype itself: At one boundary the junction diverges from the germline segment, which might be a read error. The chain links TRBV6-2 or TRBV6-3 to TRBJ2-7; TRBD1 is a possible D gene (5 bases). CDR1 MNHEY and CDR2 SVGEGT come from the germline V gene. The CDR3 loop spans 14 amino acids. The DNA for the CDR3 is TGTGCCAGCAGTTACGGGGCAGGTGGACCATCGATTCACTTC. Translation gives CASSYGAGGPSIHF.

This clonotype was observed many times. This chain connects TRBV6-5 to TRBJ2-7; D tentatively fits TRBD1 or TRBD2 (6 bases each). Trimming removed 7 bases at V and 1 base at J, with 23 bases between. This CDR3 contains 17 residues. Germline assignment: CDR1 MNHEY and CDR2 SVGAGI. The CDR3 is CASNFDRIGGESYEQYF. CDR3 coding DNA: TGTGCCAGCAATTTCGATCGGATCGGGGGCGAGTCCTACGAGCAGTACTTC.

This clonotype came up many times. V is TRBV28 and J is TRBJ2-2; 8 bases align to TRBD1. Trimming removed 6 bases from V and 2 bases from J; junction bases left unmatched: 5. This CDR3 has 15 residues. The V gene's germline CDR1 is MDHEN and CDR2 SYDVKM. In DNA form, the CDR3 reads TGTGCCAGCAGGCCGACAGGGGTAAACACCGGGGAGCTGTTTTTT. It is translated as CASRPTGVNTGELFF.

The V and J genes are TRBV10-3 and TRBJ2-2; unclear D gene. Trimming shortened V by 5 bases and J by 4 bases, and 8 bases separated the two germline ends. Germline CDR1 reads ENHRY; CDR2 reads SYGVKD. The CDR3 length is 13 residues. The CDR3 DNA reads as TGTGCCATCAGTTCAGGATCCACCGGGGAGCTGTTTTTT. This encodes CAISSGSTGELFF.

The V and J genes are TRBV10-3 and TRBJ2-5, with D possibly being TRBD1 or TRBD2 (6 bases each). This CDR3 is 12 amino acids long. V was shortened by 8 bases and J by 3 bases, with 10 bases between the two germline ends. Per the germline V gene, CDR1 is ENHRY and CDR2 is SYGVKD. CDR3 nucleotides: TGTGCCATCGGGGGGCAAAAAGAGACCCAGTACTTC. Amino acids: CAIGGQKETQYF.

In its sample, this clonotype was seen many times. Written as DNA, the CDR3 is TGCGCCAGCAGCCTCGTACCGGGCCACCGCGGAGAGCAGTACTTC. Its translation is CASSLVPGHRGEQYF. The chain uses TRBV5-1 and TRBJ2-7; D ambiguous. Germline CDR1 is SGHRS and CDR2 is YFSETQ. Between the trimmed V and J ends, which lost 4 bases and 7 bases, there was a span of 21 bases. The CDR3 extends over 15 amino acids. Using reference TRBV5-1 and TRBJ2-7 for the parts outside the CDR3, the full variable domain is KAGVTQTPRYLIKTRGQQVTLSCSPISGHRSVSWYQQTPGQGLQFLFEYFSETQRNKGNFPGRFSGRQFSNSRSEMNVSTLELGDSALYLCASSLVPGHRGEQYFGPGTRLTVT.

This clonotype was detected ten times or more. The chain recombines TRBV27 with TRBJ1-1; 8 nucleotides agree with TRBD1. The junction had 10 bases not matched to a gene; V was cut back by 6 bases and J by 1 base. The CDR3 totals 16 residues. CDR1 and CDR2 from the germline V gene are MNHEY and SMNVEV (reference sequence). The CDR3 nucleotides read TGTGCCAGCAGCTCCCGGACAGGGCGGCGGAACACTGAAGCTTTCTTT. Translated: CASSSRTGRRNTEAFF.